The sequence of this T cell receptor (beta chain) was determined in a study of tumor-infiltrating lymphocytes in primary liver carcinoma (dated by TCRdb to the late 2010s). Regarding the research as a whole: Surgical resection was performed in China between 2015 and 2016 on about five patients with histopathologically diagnosed primary liver carcinoma. Of the five patients, three men and two women aged 30 to 69 years, four had hepatocellular carcinoma and one had combined HCC and intrahepatic cholangiocarcinoma. The tumors of the five patients were staged as T1-T3 N0M0, with maximum diameters ranging from roughly 4.2 to 11 cm. Samples yielded roughly 3.5 to 7.5 million productive TCRbeta reads; read depth did not differ significantly between tissue types. The study combined TCRbeta repertoire sequencing, expression microarrays and whole-exome sequencing across five regions of each liver tumor, with adjacent normal tissue and blood. A total of some 35 specimens from 5 patients underwent TCRbeta repertoire sequencing, comprising 25 tumor regions, 5 adjacent noncancerous liver tissues and 5 peripheral blood samples. Repertoires from technical replicates were highly reproducible, with mean shared-clone rates approximately 0.88 and correlation coefficients above 0.95.

A constant-region primer and ProtoScript II reverse transcriptase were used to reverse-transcribe TCRbeta-specific cDNA from approximately 450 ng total RNA. Construction of the TCRbeta libraries relied on three nested rounds of multiplex PCR, following a slightly modified ARM-PCR procedure. Each of the first two PCR rounds ran for approximately 10 cycles and used multiplex TRBV1-TRBV30 forward primers together with a Cbeta reverse primer. Sample barcodes and Illumina adapters were added in a final 25-cycle PCR with Deep VentR polymerase. Before sequencing, amplicons of 200-500 bp were gel-purified using a QIAquick gel extraction kit. TCRbeta amplicons were sequenced on an Illumina HiSeq 2500 with 250-bp paired-end reads. As for how the authors treated the data: To recover full CDR3 sequences, reads were quality-trimmed using Trimmomatic v0.33 and paired reads were then merged using FLASH v1.2.11. V, D and J germline segments were assigned to the rearranged TCRbeta sequences by MiGEC v1.2.1b. Clonotype statistics and Shannon-Wiener diversity indices were computed with VDJtools v1.0.0. Except for diversity analysis, only the 250 most abundant clonotypes of each sample were used in subsequent analyses to reduce sampling bias. TCRdb reran the public reads through fastp at Q25 and MiXCR, keeping productive beta chains. Each entry merges the rows of one CDR3 protein and shows their most common DNA and genes. These V and J calls rely on TCRdb rather than the paper's analysis. The table for this sample lists 310,000 or so distinct CDR3 sequences; almost 60% of them were counted only once. The ten largest clones add up to 17% of the sample.

Including cysteine and phenylalanine, the CDR3 has 18 amino acids. The retained sequence is limited to the CDR3, 54 bases, with the frame set at the first base. V gives up 2 bases and J gives up 3 bases, and the segment between their germline ends measures 22 bases. Looking up the germline V gene yields CDR1 MNHGY and CDR2 SAAAGT. Blood RNA was extracted from unsorted whole blood using TRIzol reagent, and germline DNA was obtained with the DNeasy Blood & Tissue kit. At the time of sampling, the patients were treatment-naive and had chronic HBV infection. Approximately 4.1 milliliters of peripheral blood were collected into K2EDTA tubes before surgery. What the work shows at the level of the full study, not this receptor alone: Because only the TCR beta chain was sequenced and unpaired alpha chains were not captured, true repertoire diversity is likely underestimated. Because the samples were bulk and unsorted, CD4+ and CD8+ T cell repertoires could not be compared. The top 250 clones accounted for a significantly greater share of the repertoire in tumors than in blood (p = 0.039). Repertoire overlap was found to be higher between tumor regions (mean about 36%) than between tumor-adjacent (17%) or tumor-blood (14%) pairs, consistent with antigen-driven expansion. The study included only four or five patients, and the authors note findings should be validated in a larger study.

A remark on this clonotype: Its specific antigen is unknown. Base qualities are not at hand, and no much larger clone is one base apart.

Sequencing used peripheral blood. The sequence was obtained from a woman aged 30 to 39 with primary liver carcinoma and hepatitis B virus infection. Recombination connected TRBV6-8 to TRBJ1-1, with no reliable assignment of the D segment. The CDR3 reads as follows: CASSYGCLISSLDTEAFF. Read as DNA, the sequence is TGTGCCAGCAGTTACGGGTGCCTCATATCGAGTTTAGACACTGAAGCTTTCTTT.